The clone carrying this TCR beta chain was detected a few times. Germline assignment: CDR1 MDHEN and CDR2 SYDVKM. Trimming removed 1 base from V and 3 bases from J; junction bases left unmatched: 14. This CDR3 is 19 amino acids long. This specimen belongs to a study of T cell repertoires in cytomegalovirus infection. Study context: Indications came from public TCR beta signatures; they pointed to CMV infection and to a matching HLA type.

TCRdb recomputed calls from the reads with MiXCR, one row per CDR3 protein. The table has nearly 450,000 distinct CDR3 sequences, roughly 30% seen once. This receptor was taken from a human donor in good health (CMV status not recorded). Some clones in this sample may be carry-over from other donors' samples. Sequencing was performed on PBMCs. This sequence joins TRBV28 and TRBJ2-3; 9 bases line up with TRBD2. The CDR3: CASSLYLGAAGGPTDTQYF. In DNA, the CDR3 is TGTGCCAGCAGTTTATATCTGGGCGCGGCGGGGGGGCCGACAGATACGCAGTATTTT.